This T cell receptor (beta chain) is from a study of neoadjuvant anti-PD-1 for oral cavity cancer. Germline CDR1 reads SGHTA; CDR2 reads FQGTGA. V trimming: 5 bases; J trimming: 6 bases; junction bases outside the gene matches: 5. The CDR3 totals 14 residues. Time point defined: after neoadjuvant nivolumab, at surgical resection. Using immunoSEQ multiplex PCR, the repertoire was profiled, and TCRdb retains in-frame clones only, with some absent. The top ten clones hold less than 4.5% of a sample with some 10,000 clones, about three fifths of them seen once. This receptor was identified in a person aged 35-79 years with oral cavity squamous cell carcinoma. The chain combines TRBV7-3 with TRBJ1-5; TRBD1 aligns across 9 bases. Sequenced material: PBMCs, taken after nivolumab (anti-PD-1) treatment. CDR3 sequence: CASSLRQGVQPQHF. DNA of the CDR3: TGTGCCAGCAGCCTCCGACAGGGGGTTCAGCCCCAGCATTTT.